A selection of T cell receptor beta chains follows, all from one sample in a study of control samples from healthy donors and cancer patients. Clones were sequenced by immunoSEQ multiplex PCR, and TCRdb holds only the in-frame ones, with some missing. This sample has approximately 130,000 clones, with roughly 84% found just once. The material sequenced was blood. These receptors originate from a middle-aged man in good health. Each CDR3 is given with its conserved first and last residue. D genes are given only for firm matches.

D gene: TRBD1
J gene: TRBJ1-3
V gene: TRBV15
CDR3 protein: CATSRRQGTGNTIYF
CDR3 DNA: TGTGCCACCAGCAGGAGACAGGGGACTGGAAACACCATATATTTT

D gene: .
J gene: TRBJ1-6
V gene: TRBV7-9
CDR3 protein: CASSADSGFSPLHF
CDR3 DNA: TGTGCCAGCAGCGCAGACAGCGGTTTTTCACCCCTCCACTTT

D gene: .
J gene: TRBJ2-7
V gene: TRBV7-2
CDR3 protein: CASSLGGGTYEQYF
CDR3 DNA: TGTGCCAGCAGCTTAGGGGGCGGAACCTACGAGCAGTACTTC

D gene: .
J gene: TRBJ1-4
V gene: TRBV6-5
CDR3 protein: CASSSDSSTNEKLFF
CDR3 DNA: TGTGCCAGCAGTTCCGACAGTTCAACTAATGAAAAACTGTTTTTT

D gene: TRBD1
J gene: TRBJ1-1
V gene: TRBV19
CDR3 protein: CASSPGTGLMNTEAFF
CDR3 DNA: TGTGCCAGTAGTCCGGGGACAGGCCTAATGAACACTGAAGCTTTCTTT

D gene: .
J gene: TRBJ2-2
V gene: TRBV7-9
CDR3 protein: CASSLVDSGELFF
CDR3 DNA: TGTGCCAGCAGCTTAGTGGATTCCGGGGAGCTGTTTTTT

D gene: .
J gene: TRBJ1-2
V gene: TRBV13
CDR3 protein: CASSPGTAHYGYTF
CDR3 DNA: TGTGCCAGCAGCCCCGGGACGGCCCACTATGGCTACACCTTC

D gene: .
J gene: TRBJ1-3
V gene: TRBV14
CDR3 protein: CASSQGRISGNTIYF
CDR3 DNA: TGTGCCAGCAGCCAAGGGCGGATCTCTGGAAACACCATATATTTT

D gene: .
J gene: TRBJ1-5
V gene: TRBV19
CDR3 protein: CASSIGGLQPQHF
CDR3 DNA: TGTGCCAGTAGTATTGGTGGCCTTCAGCCCCAGCATTTT

D gene: .
J gene: TRBJ1-2
V gene: TRBV29-1
CDR3 protein: CSVVDGTLLFGF
CDR3 DNA: TGCAGCGTTGTCGACGGGACCCTTTTGTTCGGCTTC

D gene: TRBD2
J gene: TRBJ2-3
V gene: TRBV10-3
CDR3 protein: CAISAGGSSTDTQYF
CDR3 DNA: TGTGCCATCAGTGCGGGAGGGTCTAGCACAGATACGCAGTATTTT

D gene: TRBD1
J gene: TRBJ1-4
V gene: TRBV7-2
CDR3 protein: CASSGHRGRQEKLFF
CDR3 DNA: TGTGCCAGCAGCGGACACAGGGGGCGCCAAGAAAAACTGTTTTTT

D gene: .
J gene: TRBJ1-2
V gene: TRBV7-2
CDR3 protein: CASSFRDHRGYTF
CDR3 DNA: TGTGCCAGCAGCTTTCGGGATCACAGGGGCTACACCTTC

D gene: TRBD2
J gene: TRBJ2-1
V gene: TRBV5-4
CDR3 protein: CASSSGLAGGLGEQFF
CDR3 DNA: TGTGCCAGCAGCTCGGGACTAGCGGGGGGGTTAGGTGAGCAGTTCTTC